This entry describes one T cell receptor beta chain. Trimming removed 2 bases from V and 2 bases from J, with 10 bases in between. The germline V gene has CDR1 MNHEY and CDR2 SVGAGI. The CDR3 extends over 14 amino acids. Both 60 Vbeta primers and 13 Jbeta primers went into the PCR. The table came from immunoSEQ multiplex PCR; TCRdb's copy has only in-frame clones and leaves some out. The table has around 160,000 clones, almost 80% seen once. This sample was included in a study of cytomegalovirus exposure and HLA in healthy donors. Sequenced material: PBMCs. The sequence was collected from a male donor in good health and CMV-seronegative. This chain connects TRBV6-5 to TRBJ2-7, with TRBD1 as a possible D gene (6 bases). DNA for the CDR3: TGTGCCAGCAGTTACGACAGGCTTGCCTACGAGCAGTACTTC. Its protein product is CASSYDRLAYEQYF.